The 8 T cell receptor beta chains presented below share a single source sample, sequenced in a study of OX40 agonist ivuxolimab in advanced cancers. Library generation was performed with the immunoSEQ multiplex PCR assay. TCRdb carries this immuneACCESS record with in-frame sequences only. Its versions omit some clonotypes, under half of them owing to an unresolved V gene in the studies checked, with the rest unexplained. The sample yields 90,000 or so clones; 80% to 90% were counted once. The ten most abundant clones make up more than 4% of the sample. Here the sequenced sample was CD4+ or CD8+ T cells sorted from blood, taken in a trial of the OX40 agonist ivuxolimab. Every receptor here comes from an adult with an advanced solid tumor such as melanoma, head and neck, liver or kidney cancer.

The genes are TRBV6-1 and TRBJ2-3, with 10 bases aligning to TRBD1. CDR1 is MNHNS, CDR2 SASEGT, per germline. The CDR3 length is 11 residues. The V gene end was trimmed by 7 bases and the J gene end by 15 bases; junction bases not matched to a gene: 7. The CDR3 protein is CASTRDRGQYF. The CDR3 region has the DNA TGTGCCAGCACCCGGGACAGGGGACAATATTTT.

The chain uses TRBV5-1 and TRBJ2-1; TRBD2 aligns across 7 bases. Trimming took 4 bases from V and 7 from J; bases not matched to a gene: 11. The V gene's germline CDR1 is SGHRS and CDR2 YFSETQ. The CDR3 runs 15 residues. The DNA for the CDR3 is TGCGCCAGCAGCCCCTTTGCGGGAGTCGTAAATGAGCAGTTCTTC. Translated, it gives CASSPFAGVVNEQFF. Full variable domain (rest looked up from reference TRBV5-1 and TRBJ2-1): KAGVTQTPRYLIKTRGQQVTLSCSPISGHRSVSWYQQTPGQGLQFLFEYFSETQRNKGNFPGRFSGRQFSNSRSEMNVSTLELGDSALYLCASSPFAGVVNEQFFGPGTRLTVL.

DNA of the CDR3: TGTGCCAGCAATCGGGAAGGATACAATGAGCAGTTCTTC. Amino acid sequence: CASNREGYNEQFF. This chain connects TRBV2 to TRBJ2-1; possibly TRBD2 for D (5 bases). Germline V gene lookup returns CDR1 SNHLY and CDR2 FYNNEI. CDR3 length equals 13 residues. Between the trimmed V and J ends, which lost 7 bases and 4 bases, there was a span of 11 bases.

The V and J genes are TRBV5-6 and TRBJ1-6; D unresolved. The CDR3 length is 14 residues. V was clipped by 0 bases and J by 6 bases, with 7 bases between them. The germline V gene encodes CDR1 SGHDT and CDR2 YYEEEE. The CDR3 here is CASSLASRNSPLHF. As DNA, the CDR3 is TGTGCCAGCAGCTTGGCGTCACGTAATTCACCCCTCCACTTT. The entire variable domain, with the rest obtained from reference TRBV5-6 and TRBJ1-6, is as follows: DAGVTQSPTHLIKTRGQQVTLRCSPKSGHDTVSWYQQALGQGPQFIFQYYEEEERQRGNFPDRFSGHQFPNYSSELNVNALLLGDSALYLCASSLASRNSPLHFGNGTRLTVT.

This clone was recorded once. The chain employs TRBV7-6 and TRBJ1-1, with a tentative D call TRBD1 (6 bases). V dropped 0 bases and J dropped 2 bases, with 10 bases sitting between them. This CDR3 is built from 15 residues. Looked up from germline, CDR1 is SGHVS and CDR2 is FNYEAQ. CDR3 amino acids: CASSLAEGVNTEAFF. For the CDR3, the DNA is TGTGCCAGCAGCTTAGCGGAGGGGGTTAACACTGAAGCTTTCTTT. Combining the CDR3 with reference TRBV7-6 and TRBJ1-1 gives the whole variable domain GAGVSQSPRYKVTKRGQDVALRCDPISGHVSLYWYRQALGQGPEFLTYFNYEAQQDKSGLPNDRFSAERPEGSISTLTIQRTEQRDSAMYRCASSLAEGVNTEAFFGQGTRLTVV.

The chain recombines TRBV28 with TRBJ1-1, with D perhaps matching TRBD1 (6 bases). V gave up 7 bases and J gave up 9 bases, with 15 bases separating them. From germline, CDR1 is MDHEN and CDR2 SYDVKM. The CDR3 contains 12 residues. CDR3 region: CASKTGPQKAFF. CDR3 sequence (DNA): TGTGCCAGCAAGACAGGTCCCCAGAAAGCTTTCTTT.

For the CDR3, the DNA is TGTGCCAGCAGTGAAGGGGACAGGGGTATCTATGAGCAGTTCTTC. Translated: CASSEGDRGIYEQFF. This chain joins TRBV5-4 and TRBJ2-1; 10 nucleotides align to TRBD1. V trimming: 5 bases; J trimming: 8 bases; junction bases outside the gene matches: 10. The V gene's germline CDR1 is SGHNT and CDR2 YYREEE (reference sequence). This CDR3 comprises 15 residues.

The chain employs TRBV4-2 and TRBJ1-3, with D unclear. V was clipped by 4 bases and J by 0 bases, with 10 bases between them. The CDR3 length is 15 residues. The germline gives CDR1 LGHNA, CDR2 YNFKEQ. In DNA form, the CDR3 reads TGTGCCAGCAGCCCAGGACGGAGCTCTGGAAACACCATATATTTT. This translates into CASSPGRSSGNTIYF.